A selection of T cell receptor beta chains follows, all from one sample in a study of Graves' ophthalmopathy and Graves' hyperthyroidism. TCRdb independently ran MiXCR on the multiplex PCR reads; one entry per CDR3 protein. The profile shows 660,000 or so distinct CDR3 sequences, just over 40% of them singletons. Input material: peripheral blood. The source of these receptors is an adult man with Graves' ophthalmopathy. Both conserved end residues are part of each CDR3. A D gene is named only where the DNA matches it firmly. Where a row states a size, it is once, few, many or the class of an expanded clone; other rows omit it.

v_gene	d_gene	abundance	len	j_gene	CDR3aa	CDR3nt
TRBV30	NA	NA	15	TRBJ2-7	CAWGDDRDSSYEQYF	TGTGCCTGGGGAGACGACAGGGACTCCAGCTACGAGCAGTACTTC
TRBV12-3/TRBV12-4	TRBD2	NA	16	TRBJ2-2	CASSFSRGGRAGELFF	TGTGCCAGCAGTTTCTCGCGGGGGGGCCGCGCCGGGGAGCTGTTTTTT
TRBV7-8	NA	many	14	TRBJ1-3	CASSQETIGNTIYF	TGTGCCAGCAGCCAGGAGACCATCGGAAACACCATATATTTT
TRBV6-6	TRBD1	NA	20	TRBJ1-5	CASSYPIQDRGREVGQPQHF	TGTGCCAGCAGTTATCCCATACAAGACAGGGGGCGCGAGGTTGGTCAGCCCCAGCATTTT
TRBV6-1	NA	many	13	TRBJ1-2	CAGSQTDYYGYTF	TGTGCCGGATCTCAGACGGACTACTATGGCTACACCTTC
TRBV29-1	NA	NA	14	TRBJ1-2	CSVMSEGTTYGYTF	TGCAGCGTCATGTCGGAGGGGACCACCTATGGCTACACCTTC
TRBV5-6	NA	NA	13	TRBJ2-7	CASSRAGLSEQYF	TGTGCCAGCAGCCGGGCCGGGCTCTCAGAGCAGTACTTC
TRBV9	TRBD2	few	16	TRBJ2-5	CASSVASLAAQETQYF	TGTGCCAGCAGCGTAGCTTCGCTAGCGGCCCAAGAGACCCAGTACTTC
TRBV10-2	NA	NA	13	TRBJ1-3	CASRGGVQDTIYF	TGCGCCAGCCGAGGGGGAGTCCAAGACACCATATATTTT
TRBV12-3/TRBV12-4	TRBD1	many	17	TRBJ1-6	CASSFCRPGQCYSPLHF	TGTGCCAGCAGTTTTTGCCGACCGGGACAGTGTTATTCACCCCTCCACTTT
TRBV11-2	TRBD1	NA	14	TRBJ1-3	CASSFRGKGNTIYF	TGTGCCAGCAGCTTCAGGGGGAAAGGAAACACCATATATTTT
TRBV2	NA	many	10	TRBJ1-1	CASRGLRAFF	TGTGCCAGCAGGGGACTTAGAGCTTTCTTT
TRBV3-1	NA	NA	16	TRBJ1-2	CASSFSHPGQSGGYTF	TGTGCCAGCAGTTTTTCGCATCCAGGCCAGTCGGGTGGCTACACCTTC
TRBV25-1	NA	many	14	TRBJ2-5	CASSAGTYQETQYF	TGTGCCAGCAGTGCCGGGACATACCAAGAGACCCAGTACTTC
TRBV19	NA	many	14	TRBJ2-2	CASRSWRLAGELFF	TGTGCCAGTAGAAGTTGGAGGCTCGCCGGGGAGCTGTTTTTT
TRBV29-1	NA	NA	11	TRBJ1-1	CSVESDSEAFF	TGCAGCGTTGAATCGGACAGTGAAGCTTTCTTT
TRBV5-1	TRBD1	NA	13	TRBJ1-1	CASSLDGTGDPFF	TGCGCCAGCAGCTTGGACGGGACAGGTGATCCTTTCTTT